Following are 20 T cell receptor beta chains from one sample sequenced in a study of memory CD4+ T cells and cytomegalovirus serostatus. Measured with immunoSEQ multiplex PCR; TCRdb has only the in-frame clones, and not every one. The table includes about 57,000 clones, roughly 80% detected once. Single viable CD3+CD4+CD8-CD45RO+ cells were sorted as the memory CD4+ T cells. The material sequenced was memory CD4+ T cells from blood. These receptors came from an adult in good health and CMV-seronegative.

The chain recombines TRBV9 with TRBJ2-7, with TRBD2 identical over 10 bases. Germline V gene sequence: CDR1 SGDLS, CDR2 YYNGEE. This CDR3 comprises 15 residues. With V trimmed by 0 bases and J by 4 bases, 4 bases remained unmatched. CDR3 loop: CASSVEGTSEYEQYF. The CDR3 bases are TGTGCCAGCAGCGTAGAAGGGACTAGCGAGTACGAGCAGTACTTC.

The chain employs TRBV4-1 and TRBJ1-4; D is uncertain. This CDR3 region has 12 residues. Germline values: CDR1 MGHRA, CDR2 YSYEKL. V lost 2 bases, J lost 9 bases, and 7 bases lay in between. CDR3 sequence (DNA): TGCGCCAGCAGCCAAACGATGCAAAAACTGTTTTTT. It is translated as CASSQTMQKLFF.

The chain couples TRBV6-5 to TRBJ2-2; 8 bases align to TRBD1. Trimming cost V 2 bases and J 6 bases; bases outside gene matches: 8. There are 16 residues in the CDR3. Germline CDR1 is MNHEY and CDR2 is SVGAGI. The CDR3 sequence is CASSYAGTGRSGELFF. CDR3 bases: TGTGCCAGCAGTTACGCCGGGACAGGACGGTCCGGGGAGCTGTTTTTT.

This clone was counted a single time. This chain uses TRBV9 with TRBJ2-2, with D hard to call. The V end was cut by 4 bases, the J end by 1 base, with 8 bases between. Germline CDR1 reads SGDLS; CDR2 reads YYNGEE. The CDR3 has 14 residues. The CDR3 sequence is CASSTSGNTGELFF. The CDR3 bases are TGTGCCAGCAGCACCTCAGGGAACACCGGGGAGCTGTTTTTT.

The chain couples TRBV7-3 to TRBJ2-7; TRBD1 matches 7 bases. Per germline, CDR1 SGHTA and CDR2 FQGTGA. There are 14 residues in the CDR3. The junction had 8 bases not matched to a gene; V was cut back by 4 bases and J by 5 bases. The CDR3 DNA sequence: TGTGCCAGCAGCTCCGGACAGGCCCTTGACGAGCAGTACTTC. Translated: CASSSGQALDEQYF.

This rearrangement joins TRBV2 to TRBJ1-2; a possible D gene is TRBD1 (5 bases). The CDR3 contains 15 residues. Germline assignment: CDR1 SNHLY and CDR2 FYNNEI. V was trimmed by 1 base and J by 5 bases, leaving 14 bases between them. CDR3 coding DNA: TGTGCCAGCAGTGAAGAGGGGAGTTGGCGGTATGGCTACACCTTC. This sequence encodes CASSEEGSWRYGYTF.

Concerning this clone: The junction departs from the called germline gene at one end, perhaps through a read error. The chain recombines TRBV28 with TRBJ2-5, with 9 bases aligning to TRBD2. CDR3 size: 12 residues. The V gene's germline CDR1 is MDHEN and CDR2 SYDVKM. The CDR3 DNA follows: TGTGCCAGCAGTCGTGCGGGAGGGCCTTGTCACTTC. Translating it yields CASSRAGGPCHF.

Concerning this clone: One junction end does not reproduce the germline sequence, and a read error may be involved. This sequence joins TRBV18 and TRBJ2-7; either TRBD1 or TRBD2 may supply D (6 bases each). Per germline, CDR1 KGHSH and CDR2 LQKENI. The CDR3 has 11 amino acids. CDR3 DNA: TGTGCCAGCTCACAGGGGGGCGGCAAGGACTTC. It codes for CASSQGGGKDF.

The rearrangement links TRBV12-5 to TRBJ1-1, with 7 bases identical to TRBD1. Germline-derived CDR1 and CDR2 are LGHNT and FRNRAP. Unmatched junction bases numbered 5, after V lost 6 bases and J lost 1 base. The CDR3 loop spans 14 amino acids. In DNA form, the CDR3 reads TGTGCTAGTGGGGGGGACAGACCGAACACTGAAGCTTTCTTT. Translation: CASGGDRPNTEAFF.

V gene TRBV13 combines with J gene TRBJ2-7, with a possible D match to TRBD2 (5 bases). The germline gives CDR1 PRHDT, CDR2 FYEKMQ (reference sequence). Trimming took off 3 bases at V and 5 bases at J, with 17 bases between the two ends. This CDR3 is built from 15 residues. CDR3 amino acids: CASSFSPPGNDEQYF. DNA for the CDR3: TGTGCCAGCAGCTTCTCCCCCCCCGGGAACGACGAGCAGTACTTC.

This chain connects TRBV19 to TRBJ1-2; TRBD1 is a possible D gene (6 bases). Germline loops: CDR1 LNHDA, CDR2 SQIVND (reference sequence). The CDR3 extends over 13 amino acids. Trimming left V 5 bases short and J 8 bases short, with 15 bases between. CDR3 loop: CASSESGVGGYTF. CDR3 nucleotide sequence: TGTGCCAGTAGTGAGTCAGGGGTCGGCGGCTACACCTTC.

This rearrangement joins TRBV5-5 to TRBJ1-1; D remains ambiguous. V gave up 4 bases and J gave up 0 bases, with 13 bases separating them. The germline V gene has CDR1 SGHKS and CDR2 YYEKEE (reference sequence). The CDR3 length is 15 residues. CDR3 sequence reads: CASSTYSKMNTEAFF. The CDR3 nucleotides read TGTGCCAGCAGCACATACAGTAAGATGAACACTGAAGCTTTCTTT.

V usage is TRBV5-1 and J usage is TRBJ2-1; no clear D gene. CDR3 length equals 12 residues. Germline CDR1 is SGHRS and CDR2 is YFSETQ. The V end lost 0 bases, the J end lost 15 bases, and 13 bases lay between the germline ends. CDR3: CASSLAGTDTFF. The CDR3 DNA follows: TGCGCCAGCAGCTTGGCCGGCACCGACACGTTCTTC.

The chain joins TRBV5-6 to TRBJ2-2; 7 nucleotides match TRBD1. J was trimmed by 6 bases and V by 3 bases; bases with no gene match: 8. This CDR3 is built from 15 residues. Germline loops: CDR1 SGHDT, CDR2 YYEEEE. The CDR3 bases are TGTGCCAGCAGCTCTACAGGGGCTCAGGCCGGGGAGCTGTTTTTT. Its translation: CASSSTGAQAGELFF.

V and J are TRBV19 and TRBJ2-3; tentatively, D is TRBD1 (6 bases). The CDR3 extends over 14 amino acids. V was clipped by 10 bases and J by 11 bases, with 25 bases between them. CDR1 LNHDA and CDR2 SQIVND come from the germline V gene (reference sequence). The CDR3 loop is CATRKRTAEDGQYF. The CDR3 coding sequence is TGTGCCACTAGGAAAAGGACAGCCGAAGATGGGCAGTATTTT.

The chain employs TRBV28 and TRBJ2-5, with TRBD2 identical over 7 bases. The end of the DNA aligns better with TRBJ2-7, so the J call may be wrong. CDR1 is MDHEN, CDR2 SYDVKM, per germline. This CDR3 spans 14 amino acids. DNA for the CDR3: TGTGCCAGCAGAACGGGGGGTTGGTTGACCGAGCAGTACTTC. Translated: CASRTGGWLTEQYF.

The V gene is TRBV5-5, the J gene TRBJ2-7; D is unresolved. The germline V gene encodes CDR1 SGHKS and CDR2 YYEKEE (reference sequence). The CDR3 sequence is 15 residues long. V was shortened by 0 bases and J by 5 bases, with 15 bases between the two germline ends. CDR3 loop: CASSLAWGIQHEQYF. As DNA, the CDR3 is TGTGCCAGCAGCTTGGCCTGGGGAATACAACACGAGCAGTACTTC.

V is TRBV2 and J is TRBJ1-5, with a tentative D call TRBD1 (6 bases). CDR1 and CDR2 from the germline V gene are SNHLY and FYNNEI. The CDR3 runs to 14 residues. Trimming left V 7 bases short and J 2 bases short, with 12 bases between. The chain's CDR3 is CASKGGGGNQPQHF. The CDR3 DNA is TGTGCCAGCAAGGGGGGTGGTGGCAATCAGCCCCAGCATTTT. The full variable domain, completed using reference TRBV2 and TRBJ1-5, is EPEVTQTPSHQVTQMGQEVILRCVPISNHLYFYWYRQILGQKVEFLVSFYNNEISEKSEIFDDQFSVERPDGSNFTLKIRSTKLEDSAMYFCASKGGGGNQPQHFGDGTRLSIL.

The chain carries TRBV11-3 and TRBJ1-1; 8 nucleotides match TRBD1. J was trimmed by 0 bases and V by 5 bases; bases with no gene match: 17. The CDR3 is made up of 19 amino acids. Germline V CDR1 and CDR2: SGHNT, YENEEA. CDR3 DNA: TGTGCCAGCAGCCGTACAGGGACAGGCGGTCTTGTCATGAACACTGAAGCTTTCTTT. Its translation: CASSRTGTGGLVMNTEAFF.

This clone was seen more than once but under ten times. The chain recombines TRBV11-2 with TRBJ1-4; no clear D gene. Trimming pared 1 base from V and 7 bases from J, leaving 7 bases between. The CDR3 contains 13 residues. Germline V gives CDR1 SGHAT, CDR2 FQNNGV. CDR3 nucleotide sequence: TGTGCCAGCAGCTTAGGCCTTGGTGAAAAACTGTTTTTT. This translates into CASSLGLGEKLFF. Using reference TRBV11-2 and TRBJ1-4 for the parts outside the CDR3, the full variable domain is EAGVAQSPRYKIIEKRQSVAFWCNPISGHATLYWYQQILGQGPKLLIQFQNNGVVDDSQLPKDRFSAERLKGVDSTLKIQPAKLEDSAVYLCASSLGLGEKLFFGSGTQLSVL.